This TCR beta chain was captured by sequencing in a study of type 1 regulatory T cells. Across the study: An in vitro protocol generated T-allo10, a Tr1-enriched, alloantigen-specific CD4 T cell product.

TCRdb re-analysed the reads in MiXCR, keeping a single row per CDR3 protein. The sample consists of approximately 23,000 distinct CDR3 sequences, 55% to 75% of them appearing once. The CDR3 spans 15 residues. Trimming pared 3 bases from V and 6 bases from J, leaving 15 bases between. Germline CDR1 and CDR2: SGHDN and FVKESK. With regard to this clonotype: The antigen remains unidentified.

This clonotype was sampled from a human donor in good health. The rearrangement uses TRBV14 and TRBJ2-1, with D hard to call. The source material was cultured T cells, either the whole culture or a sorted T cell fraction (not recorded which). Subset denoted: Tr1-enriched cell product generated in vitro against host alloantigens. The CDR3 reads CASSQILGLVNEQFF. CDR3 bases: TGTGCCAGCAGCCAGATTCTCGGCTTAGTCAATGAGCAGTTCTTC.